A selection of T cell receptor beta chains follows, all from one sample in a study of response to subunit inactivated influenza vaccine. TCRdb re-analysed the RT-PCR reads in MiXCR, keeping a single row per CDR3 protein. The sample lists about 570,000 distinct CDR3 sequences; roughly 12% were seen once. The specimen comprised PBMCs from blood, sampled on the day of vaccination. These receptors were obtained from a man aged 45 to 65 who received an inactivated influenza vaccine. Both conserved end residues are trimmed from each CDR3.

j_call	v_call	cdr3_aa
TRBJ2-1	TRBV18	ASSLDLAINEQF
TRBJ2-3	TRBV7-2	ASSKGTASSTDTQY
TRBJ1-6	TRBV6-1	ASTDGPSPLH
TRBJ2-3	TRBV7-3	ASSALAASTDTQY
TRBJ2-3	TRBV14	ASSPSFVHTDTQY
TRBJ2-1	TRBV6-2/TRBV6-3	ASSYVYNNEQF
TRBJ2-1	TRBV7-9	ASSRTGDNEQF
TRBJ2-2	TRBV7-2	ASSKDYANTGELF
TRBJ2-7	TRBV29-1	SVEDREGREQY
TRBJ2-3	TRBV5-1	ASVDGFRGSTDTQY
TRBJ1-1	TRBV9	ASSVELDREAF
TRBJ2-3	TRBV10-3	AIRTGPPDTQY
TRBJ2-7	TRBV13	ASSPNARGYYEQY
TRBJ2-3	TRBV19	ASSIDLSGYTDTQY
TRBJ2-1	TRBV7-8	ASSLTVAVPTRNEQF
TRBJ2-7	TRBV7-9	ASSGLNRDRSTYEQY
TRBJ2-3	TRBV20-1	SARGLQRMGTDTQY
TRBJ2-1	TRBV7-3	ASSLGLTGGEQF
TRBJ1-1	TRBV5-1	ASSRQGRSTEAF
TRBJ2-3	TRBV10-3	AIRFSGSGTDTQY
TRBJ2-7	TRBV5-5	ASRFRAGAYEQY
TRBJ2-3	TRBV6-5	ASSYPMAGGADTQY
TRBJ1-1	TRBV2	ASSVTGAGVNTEAF
TRBJ2-1	TRBV20-1	SARDLLTNEQF
TRBJ2-7	TRBV7-6	ASSLKTGPYEQY
TRBJ2-6	TRBV11-1	ASSLTRGFSSGANVLT
TRBJ1-4	TRBV20-1	SAREGEKLF
TRBJ1-1	TRBV19	ASSGQIYTEAF
TRBJ2-7	TRBV7-2	ASSVGTPAYEQY
TRBJ2-1	TRBV29-1	SVQLGNEQF
TRBJ2-3	TRBV7-2	ASSFLPLTGWDTQY
TRBJ2-7	TRBV15	ATSRVWGVNSYEQY
TRBJ2-1	TRBV27	ASSFWVETPYNEQF
TRBJ2-7	TRBV29-1	SVEDLSAAGTLNYEQY
TRBJ2-7	TRBV5-1	ASSSQGKSGEIRYEQY
TRBJ2-7	TRBV3-1	ASSRTGEGEQY
TRBJ2-2	TRBV10-3	AISEGTEKNTGELF
TRBJ2-3	TRBV4-3	ASSQEGDGYTDTQY
TRBJ1-5	TRBV12-3/TRBV12-4	ASSFAYAVPPNQPQH
TRBJ2-3	TRBV27	ASSPLGTGVLSDTQY
TRBJ1-5	TRBV7-2	ASSLEGGRSNQPQH
TRBJ2-3	TRBV5-1	ASSSGKGNTQY
TRBJ1-6	TRBV12-3/TRBV12-4	ASSPRDSYYNSPLH
TRBJ1-6	TRBV2	ASRYRTGGALSHRDSPLH
TRBJ2-2	TRBV6-5	ASSYSRSGGPGELF
TRBJ1-2	TRBV12-3/TRBV12-4	ASDGGYGYT
TRBJ2-7	TRBV5-1	ASKASGGRYEQY
TRBJ2-6	TRBV29-1	SVGQQSGANVLT
TRBJ2-2	TRBV6-2/TRBV6-3	ASRVTSGGTGELF
TRBJ2-1	TRBV5-1	ASSFWTSGNNEQF
TRBJ2-7	TRBV4-3	ASSQDPGQGFDEQY
TRBJ2-5	TRBV4-1	ASSQDVRIKETQY
TRBJ1-2	TRBV7-9	ASSGRGGVDGYT